This TCR beta chain came from a study of T cell responses to AZD1222 COVID-19 vaccine. Overall study: Whether given at about 4 or about 12 weeks, second doses were pooled.

Germline loops: CDR1 SGHTA, CDR2 FQGTGA. The CDR3 consists of 15 residues. Trimming cost V 5 bases and J 5 bases, with 18 bases left between them. Overall study results and limits: Unmutated variant regions are reportedly the target of nearly half of TCRs that are spike-specific. Donors were chiefly white British, with a greater number of females, and clonal diversity was perhaps underestimated. Samples come after the peak T cell response, not at day 14.

Libraries were prepared by immunoSEQ multiplex PCR; TCRdb keeps only in-frame clonotypes and omits some of them. The profile covers around 160,000 clones, with about 90% appearing a single time and 5.2% taken by the ten largest. Worth noting for this clone: Antigen specificity is unknown.

The source is an adult in good health. The source material was peripheral blood, sampled on day 0 of AZD1222 vaccination. The chain employs TRBV7-3 and TRBJ2-5; tentative D call: TRBD2 (6 bases). CDR3 residues: CASSVVGGTRETQYF. The CDR3 DNA is TGTGCCAGCAGCGTCGTGGGGGGTACCAGGGAGACCCAGTACTTC.